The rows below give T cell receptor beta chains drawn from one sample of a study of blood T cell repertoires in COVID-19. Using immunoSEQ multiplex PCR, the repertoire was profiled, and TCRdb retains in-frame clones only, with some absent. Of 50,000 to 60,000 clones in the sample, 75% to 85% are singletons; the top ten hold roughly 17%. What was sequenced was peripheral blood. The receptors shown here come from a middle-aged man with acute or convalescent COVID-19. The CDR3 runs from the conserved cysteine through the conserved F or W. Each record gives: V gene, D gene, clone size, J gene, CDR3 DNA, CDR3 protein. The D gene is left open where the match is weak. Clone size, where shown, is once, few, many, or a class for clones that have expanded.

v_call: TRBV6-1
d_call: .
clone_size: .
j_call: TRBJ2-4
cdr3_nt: TGTGCCAGCAGTGAAGCAGGGGTTCTAGCCAAAAACATTCAGTACTTC
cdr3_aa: CASSEAGVLAKNIQYF

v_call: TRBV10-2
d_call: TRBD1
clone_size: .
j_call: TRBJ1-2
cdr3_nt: TGCGCCAGCAGAGAGACAGGGGGCGCGCATGGCTACACCTTC
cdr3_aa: CASRETGGAHGYTF

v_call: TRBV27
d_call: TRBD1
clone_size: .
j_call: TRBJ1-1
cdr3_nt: TGTGCCAGCAGTTTAGTAACCGGACAGGGGTTTGAAGCTTTCTTT
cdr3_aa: CASSLVTGQGFEAFF

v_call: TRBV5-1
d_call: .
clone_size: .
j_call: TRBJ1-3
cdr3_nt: TGCGCCAGCGGTTCCGGGGGGCTTAACTCTGGAAACACCATATATTTT
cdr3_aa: CASGSGGLNSGNTIYF

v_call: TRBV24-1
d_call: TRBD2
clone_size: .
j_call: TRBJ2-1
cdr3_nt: TGTGCCACAGGGACTAGCGGGAGTAATGAGCAGTTCTTC
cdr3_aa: CATGTSGSNEQFF

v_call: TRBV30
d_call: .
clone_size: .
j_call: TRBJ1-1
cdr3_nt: TGTGCCTGGAGTGTATGGGGACTTTCGATGAACACTGAAGCTTTCTTT
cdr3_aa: CAWSVWGLSMNTEAFF

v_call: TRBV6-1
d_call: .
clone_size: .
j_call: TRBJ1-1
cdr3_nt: TGTGCCAGCAGTGAATCAACCGGGGCAAAGGGACAAGCTGAAGCTTTCTTT
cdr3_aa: CASSESTGAKGQAEAFF

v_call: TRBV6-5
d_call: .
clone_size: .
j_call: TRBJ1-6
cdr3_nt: TGTGCCAGCAGCGAGGGGGTAAGCAATTCACCCCTCCACTTT
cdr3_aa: CASSEGVSNSPLHF

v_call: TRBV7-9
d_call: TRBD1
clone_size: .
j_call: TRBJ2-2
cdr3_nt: TGTGCCAGCAGCCCCGAGTACGGAACAGGGGGCGTTGGCGGGGAGCTGTTTTTT
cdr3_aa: CASSPEYGTGGVGGELFF

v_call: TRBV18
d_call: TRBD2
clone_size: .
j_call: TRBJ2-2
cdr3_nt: TGTGCCAGCTCACCATTGATACTAGCGGGATCCCGGGCGGCCGGGGAGCTGTTTTTT
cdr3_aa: CASSPLILAGSRAAGELFF

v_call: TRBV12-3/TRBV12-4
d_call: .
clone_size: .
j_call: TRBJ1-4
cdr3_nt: TGTGCCAGCAGTTGGGGGCCGCCCGAAAAACTGTTTTTT
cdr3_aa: CASSWGPPEKLFF

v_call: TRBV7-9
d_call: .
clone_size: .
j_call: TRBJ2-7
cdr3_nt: TGTGCCAGCAGCTCTCCGGGAAACTCCTACGAGCAGTACTTC
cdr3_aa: CASSSPGNSYEQYF

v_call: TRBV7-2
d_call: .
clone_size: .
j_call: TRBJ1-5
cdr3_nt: TGTGCCAGCAGCTCCCAAGGGGGTTGGGATCAGCCCCAGCATTTT
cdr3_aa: CASSSQGGWDQPQHF

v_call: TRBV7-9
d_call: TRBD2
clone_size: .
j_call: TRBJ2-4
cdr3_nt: TGTGCCAGCAGCTCTCAGACTAGCGGGGGAAACATTCAGTACTTC
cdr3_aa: CASSSQTSGGNIQYF

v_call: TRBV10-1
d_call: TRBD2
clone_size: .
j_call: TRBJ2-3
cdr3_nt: TGCGCCAGCAGTGAGGGGTTAGCGGGGCACGGGACAGATACGCAGTATTTT
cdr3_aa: CASSEGLAGHGTDTQYF

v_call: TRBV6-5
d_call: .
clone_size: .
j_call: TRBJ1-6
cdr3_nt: TGTGCCAGCATGCCCGGCTATAATTCACCCCTCCACTTT
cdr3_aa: CASMPGYNSPLHF

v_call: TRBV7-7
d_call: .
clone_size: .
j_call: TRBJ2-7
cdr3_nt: TGTGCCAGCAGCTTAGTTCCAGCGCCGTCCTACGAGCAGTACTTC
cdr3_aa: CASSLVPAPSYEQYF

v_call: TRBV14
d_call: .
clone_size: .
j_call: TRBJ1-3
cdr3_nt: TGTGCCAGCAGCCCCGGACAGAGTTACCCCACCATATATTTT
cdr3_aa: CASSPGQSYPTIYF

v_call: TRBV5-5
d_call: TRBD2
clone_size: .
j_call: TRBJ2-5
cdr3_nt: TGTGCCAGCAGCCCTAGACTAGCGGGAGATTTAGAGACCCAGTACTTC
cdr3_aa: CASSPRLAGDLETQYF

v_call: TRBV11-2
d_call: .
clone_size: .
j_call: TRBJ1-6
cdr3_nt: TGTGCCAGCAGCTTCCTTCGGGAAGGTTCACCCCTCCACTTT
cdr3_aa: CASSFLREGSPLHF

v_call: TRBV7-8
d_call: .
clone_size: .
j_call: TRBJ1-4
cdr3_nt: TGTGCCAGCAGCACAGGCGTTGGGAATGAAAAACTGTTTTTT
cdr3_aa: CASSTGVGNEKLFF

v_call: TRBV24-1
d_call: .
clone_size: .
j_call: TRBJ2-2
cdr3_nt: TGTGCCACCAGTGACCCCACAAGGACAGCCACCGGGGAGCTGTTTTTT
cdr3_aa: CATSDPTRTATGELFF

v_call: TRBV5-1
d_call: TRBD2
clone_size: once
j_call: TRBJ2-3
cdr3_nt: TGCGCCAGCAAGGAGGGGACTAATTCAGATACGCAGTATTTT
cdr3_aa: CASKEGTNSDTQYF

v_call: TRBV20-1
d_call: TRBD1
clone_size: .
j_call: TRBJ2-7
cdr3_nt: TGCAGTGCTAGTTTACCGGGACAGGGGACCTACGTCGAGCAGTACTTC
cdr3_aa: CSASLPGQGTYVEQYF

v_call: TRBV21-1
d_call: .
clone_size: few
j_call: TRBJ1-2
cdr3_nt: TGTGCCAGCAGCAAAGGCCAGGGTGTCGAACCATATGGCTACACCTTC
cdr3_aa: CASSKGQGVEPYGYTF